The 27 T cell receptor beta chains reported below all come from one sample, sequenced in a study of blood T cell repertoires in COVID-19. Measured with immunoSEQ multiplex PCR; TCRdb has only the in-frame clones, and not every one. The sample lists about 14,000 clones, over 80% occurring once. The sequencing input was peripheral blood. These receptors were obtained from a human donor in a cohort sampled during active COVID-19.

The CDR3 DNA reads as TGTGCCAGCAACACAGGGGTACTCACTGAAGCTTTCTTT. Encoded protein: CASNTGVLTEAFF. The J gene is TRBJ1-1, the V gene TRBV7-8; 7 nucleotides match TRBD1. With V trimmed by 7 bases and J by 4 bases, 6 bases remained unmatched. CDR1 SGHVS and CDR2 FQNEAQ come from the germline V gene. This CDR3 has 13 residues.

This chain uses TRBV27 with TRBJ2-6; D unclear. V dropped 3 bases and J dropped 1 base, with 7 bases sitting between them. This CDR3 spans 15 amino acids. Germline V gene data show CDR1 as MNHEY and CDR2 as SMNVEV (reference sequence). CDR3 DNA sequence: TGTGCCAGCAGTTTTAGAGTATCTGGGGCCAACGTCCTGACTTTC. Its translation: CASSFRVSGANVLTF.

This sequence joins TRBV29-1 and TRBJ2-1; 11 nucleotides agree with TRBD2. Germline V CDR1 and CDR2: SQVTM, ANQGSEA. CDR3 length equals 15 residues. The junction had 9 bases not matched to a gene; V was cut back by 6 bases and J by 5 bases. The CDR3 region is CSVVLTSGNNNEQFF. CDR3 DNA: TGCAGCGTCGTCTTGACTAGCGGGAACAACAATGAGCAGTTCTTC.

This sequence joins TRBV10-3 and TRBJ1-4, with D perhaps TRBD1 (6 bases). From germline, CDR1 is ENHRY and CDR2 SYGVKD. Trimming left V 0 bases short and J 7 bases short, with 15 bases between. CDR3 length: 16 amino acids. CDR3 sequence reads: CAISESTGGAGEKLFF. The CDR3 nucleotides read TGTGCCATCAGTGAGTCGACGGGGGGCGCGGGTGAAAAACTGTTTTTT.

This clone came up once. The V and J genes are TRBV11-1 and TRBJ2-3; 7 bases map to TRBD2. V trimming: 8 bases; J trimming: 4 bases; junction bases outside the gene matches: 6. Germline CDR1 is SGHAT and CDR2 is FQDESV (reference sequence). This CDR3 contains 13 residues. For the CDR3, the DNA is TGTGCCAGCGGCGCGGGAGACGCAGATACGCAGTATTTT. The encoded protein is CASGAGDADTQYF.

The CDR3 region has the DNA TGCGCCAGCAGCTTGGTAGTGTTTCGGGGCGGGGCGGCGAGCACAGATACGCAGTATTTT. Residues: CASSLVVFRGGAASTDTQYF. The gene calls are TRBV5-1 and TRBJ2-3; possibly TRBD2 for D (6 bases). V was trimmed by 0 bases and J by 0 bases, leaving 23 bases between them. The CDR3 sequence is 20 residues long. Germline V CDR1 and CDR2: SGHRS, YFSETQ. Looking up the rest from reference TRBV5-1 and TRBJ2-3 gives the full variable domain: KAGVTQTPRYLIKTRGQQVTLSCSPISGHRSVSWYQQTPGQGLQFLFEYFSETQRNKGNFPGRFSGRQFSNSRSEMNVSTLELGDSALYLCASSLVVFRGGAASTDTQYFGPGTRLTVL.

V is TRBV14 and J is TRBJ2-3; 13 bases match TRBD2. CDR3 length equals 16 residues. J lost 4 bases, V lost 5 bases, and 6 bases had no gene match. Germline CDR1 reads SGHDN; CDR2 reads FVKESK. This chain's CDR3 is CASSSWTSGRADTQYF. In DNA form, the CDR3 reads TGTGCCAGCAGCTCCTGGACTAGCGGGAGAGCAGATACGCAGTATTTT.

The rearrangement links TRBV11-2 to TRBJ2-3; 9 bases map to TRBD2. CDR1 is SGHAT, CDR2 FQNNGV, per germline. Unmatched junction bases numbered 6, after V lost 1 base and J lost 4 bases. This CDR3 is 16 amino acids long. CDR3 in amino acids: CASSLVGTSLADTQYF. The DNA for the CDR3 is TGTGCCAGCAGCTTAGTAGGGACTAGCCTCGCAGATACGCAGTATTTT.

The gene calls are TRBV7-9 and TRBJ2-4; tentative D call: TRBD2 (6 bases). The CDR3 is 15 residues long. V was clipped by 4 bases and J by 7 bases, with 17 bases between them. CDR1 is SEHNR and CDR2 is FQNEAQ in the germline V gene (reference sequence). CDR3 coding DNA: TGTGCCAGCAGCTCCCTGGAGGGTAGGGTCAACATTCAGTACTTC. Protein product: CASSSLEGRVNIQYF.

The V gene is TRBV14, the J gene TRBJ2-7; D is perhaps TRBD2 (5 bases). Germline CDR1 is SGHDN and CDR2 is FVKESK. Trimming took 0 bases from V and 4 from J, leaving 10 bases between them. CDR3 length: 14 residues. The CDR3 DNA reads as TGTGCCAGCAGCCAAGATCGCAGCGGATACGAGCAGTACTTC. Residues: CASSQDRSGYEQYF.

The chain employs TRBV10-3 and TRBJ2-2, with 12 positions matching TRBD1. The junction had 6 bases not matched to a gene; V was cut back by 5 bases and J by 5 bases. This CDR3 is 16 amino acids long. From germline, CDR1 is ENHRY and CDR2 SYGVKD. The CDR3 protein is CAISPGQGAQTGELFF. CDR3 coding DNA: TGTGCCATCAGTCCGGGACAGGGGGCGCAAACCGGGGAGCTGTTTTTT.

This clone was found once. This chain uses TRBV7-2 with TRBJ2-1; 10 bases fit TRBD2. With V trimmed by 0 bases and J by 2 bases, 7 bases remained unmatched. Germline loops: CDR1 SGHTA, CDR2 FQGNSA. The CDR3 runs to 18 residues. The CDR3 reads CASSLAQREGRAYNEQFF. Written as DNA, the CDR3 is TGTGCCAGCAGCTTAGCCCAGCGGGAGGGCCGCGCCTACAATGAGCAGTTCTTC.

The chain carries TRBV2 and TRBJ2-3; TRBD2 aligns across 12 bases. Looked up from germline, CDR1 is SNHLY and CDR2 is FYNNEI. This CDR3 contains 15 residues. The V segment lost 10 bases and the J segment 4 bases; nucleotides outside the gene matches: 9. For the CDR3, the DNA is TGTGCCATCGTTTGGACTAGCGGGAACGCAGATACGCAGTATTTT. It specifies CAIVWTSGNADTQYF.

This sequence joins TRBV4-2 and TRBJ2-1, with a possible D match to TRBD2 (5 bases). V lost 0 bases to trimming and J lost 5 bases, with 5 bases between them. The CDR3 has 13 amino acids. Germline CDR1 reads LGHNA; CDR2 reads YNFKEQ. The CDR3 region is CASSQELDNEQFF. The CDR3 bases are TGTGCCAGCAGCCAAGAACTAGACAATGAGCAGTTCTTC.

The chain has TRBV7-3 and TRBJ2-3; the match to TRBD1 covers 9 bases. V was clipped by 5 bases and J by 2 bases; unmatched bases: 5. CDR1 is SGHTA, CDR2 FQGTGA, per germline. The CDR3 has 15 amino acids. Written as DNA, the CDR3 is TGTGCCAGCAGCCCCGACAGGGGGTACACAGATACGCAGTATTTT. This translates into CASSPDRGYTDTQYF.

This clone was seen only a few times. This rearrangement joins TRBV11-3 to TRBJ2-1, with 8 bases lining up with TRBD1. The V segment lost 8 bases and the J segment 7 bases; nucleotides outside the gene matches: 7. The V gene's germline CDR1 is SGHNT and CDR2 YENEEA. The CDR3 is made up of 13 amino acids. CDR3 sequence reads: CASRDRNSNEQFF. The CDR3 DNA follows: TGTGCCAGCCGGGACAGGAATAGTAATGAGCAGTTCTTC.

The V call is TRBV5-1, the J call TRBJ1-4; 10 bases fit TRBD1. Germline lookup yields CDR1 SGHRS and CDR2 YFSETQ. CDR3 length equals 16 residues. The V segment lost 2 bases and the J segment 4 bases; nucleotides outside the gene matches: 5. CDR3 in DNA: TGCGCCAGCAGCTTCGGGACAGGGGCCTTTAATGAAAAACTGTTTTTT. Encoded protein: CASSFGTGAFNEKLFF.

CDR3 DNA: TGTGCCAGCCGAGGGGTAGCGGACTACAATGAGCAGTTCTTC. Its translation is CASRGVADYNEQFF. V gene TRBV28 combines with J gene TRBJ2-1, with D possibly TRBD2 on 6 matching bases. The CDR3 extends over 14 amino acids. The V and J ends lost 8 bases and 3 bases respectively, with 14 bases between them. Germline V lookup: CDR1 MDHEN, CDR2 SYDVKM.

Only one count was recorded for this clone. The chain employs TRBV19 and TRBJ1-3, with D tentatively TRBD1 (5 bases). There are 16 residues in the CDR3. Germline CDR1 is LNHDA and CDR2 is SQIVND (reference sequence). V shed 4 bases and J shed 0 bases, with 13 bases lying between them. CDR3 in DNA: TGTGCCAGTAGTACCCGAACAGGCCGCTCTGGAAACACCATATATTTT. Protein product: CASSTRTGRSGNTIYF.

The chain couples TRBV11-3 to TRBJ2-1, with 13 bases that match TRBD2. The junction had 0 bases not matched to a gene; V was cut back by 1 base and J by 6 bases. The CDR3 loop spans 15 amino acids. Germline V gives CDR1 SGHNT, CDR2 YENEEA. The CDR3 DNA reads as TGTGCCAGCAGCTTAGGGACTAGCGGGAGCAATGAGCAGTTCTTC. Translating it yields CASSLGTSGSNEQFF.

This chain joins TRBV3-1 (or the pseudogene TRBV3-2) and TRBJ1-4; TRBD1 matches at 10 bases. This CDR3 spans 15 amino acids. The germline CDR1 and CDR2 sequences are LGHDT and YNNKEL (reference sequence). Unmatched junction bases numbered 6, after V lost 4 bases and J lost 7 bases. The CDR3 region is CASSPRTGGTEKLFF. The CDR3 DNA reads TGTGCCAGCAGCCCTCGGACAGGGGGGACTGAAAAACTGTTTTTT.

In nucleotides, the CDR3 is TGCGCCAGCAGCTTGGCGGGAAGCCGCGACGGGCAGTACTTC. Amino acids: CASSLAGSRDGQYF. The chain has TRBV5-1 and TRBJ2-7; tentative D call: TRBD2 (5 bases). The CDR3 spans 14 residues. V lost 0 bases to trimming and J lost 9 bases, with 16 bases between them. Germline-derived CDR1 and CDR2 are SGHRS and YFSETQ.

V and J are TRBV10-3 and TRBJ2-7, with 8 nucleotides matching TRBD2. Germline V CDR1 and CDR2: ENHRY, SYGVKD. The CDR3 totals 15 residues. V was pared by 2 bases and J by 1 base, with 4 bases of the junction left unmatched. CDR3 bases: TGTGCCATCAGTGAGCGGGGGGGGAGTTCCTACGAGCAGTACTTC. Its translation: CAISERGGSSYEQYF.

This clone was seen just once. The rearrangement links TRBV30 to TRBJ1-3; D unresolved. The length of the CDR3 is 14 residues. Trimming shortened V by 3 bases and J by 4 bases, and 13 bases separated the two germline ends. Germline V CDR1 and CDR2: GTSNPN, SVGIG (reference sequence). DNA of the CDR3: TGTGCCTGGAGGAGGCATGGAGGAGGAAACACCATATATTTT. Translation gives CAWRRHGGGNTIYF.

The V call is TRBV27, the J call TRBJ1-4, with 7 positions matching TRBD1. The length of the CDR3 is 13 residues. The germline V gene encodes CDR1 MNHEY and CDR2 SMNVEV (reference sequence). The trim removed 7 bases at V and 5 bases at J, leaving 4 bases unmatched. The CDR3 region has the DNA TGTGCCAGCATGGACAGGATGAATGAAAAACTGTTTTTT. This codes for CASMDRMNEKLFF.

This clone came up once. This sequence joins TRBV2 and TRBJ2-7; D may be TRBD1 (6 bases). The CDR3 is 14 residues long. Germline V CDR1 and CDR2: SNHLY, FYNNEI. V was clipped by 6 bases and J by 4 bases, with 16 bases between them. The CDR3 nucleotides are TGTGCCAGCAGCTCGACAGGAATGTTTTACGAGCAGTACTTC. Amino acids: CASSSTGMFYEQYF.

The chain uses TRBV4-3 and TRBJ2-3; 15 bases align to TRBD2. V lost 4 bases and J lost 4; bases outside the gene matches: 6. Per germline, CDR1 LGHNA and CDR2 YSLEER. This CDR3 has 17 amino acids. In DNA, the CDR3 is TGCGCCAGCAGCCCCTCCGGGACTAGCGGGAGGCCAGATACGCAGTATTTT. This codes for CASSPSGTSGRPDTQYF.